Many counts were recorded for the clone carrying this T cell receptor (beta chain). The target antigen is unknown. The CDR3 length is 14 residues. Trimming took 1 base from V and 0 from J, leaving 8 bases between them. Germline V CDR1 and CDR2: SGHRS, YFSETQ. The sample comes from a study of human CD8 memory T cell subsets. Study-wide results and limits: No chain other than the T cell receptor beta chain was sequenced.

It was UMI-labeled 5' RACE by which the TCR beta libraries were made. Authors' data handling: Libraries were built for TCR beta, and each one held between about 2,600 and 18,000 functional CDR3 beta clonotypes. TCRdb independently ran MiXCR on the 5' RACE reads; one entry per CDR3 protein. The V and J calls reflect TCRdb's pipeline rather than the authors' work. The sample consists of thousands of distinct CDR3 sequences, about 3.8% of them appearing once. PBMC were obtained from the buffy coats of healthy donors. The sample comprised CD8+ T cells from PBMCs. The sequence was collected from a human donor in good health. The V gene is TRBV5-1, the J gene TRBJ2-7; D perhaps matches TRBD2 (5 bases). CDR3 loop: CASSLTGFSYEQYF. CDR3 bases: TGCGCCAGCAGCTTGACGGGGTTCTCCTACGAGCAGTACTTC.